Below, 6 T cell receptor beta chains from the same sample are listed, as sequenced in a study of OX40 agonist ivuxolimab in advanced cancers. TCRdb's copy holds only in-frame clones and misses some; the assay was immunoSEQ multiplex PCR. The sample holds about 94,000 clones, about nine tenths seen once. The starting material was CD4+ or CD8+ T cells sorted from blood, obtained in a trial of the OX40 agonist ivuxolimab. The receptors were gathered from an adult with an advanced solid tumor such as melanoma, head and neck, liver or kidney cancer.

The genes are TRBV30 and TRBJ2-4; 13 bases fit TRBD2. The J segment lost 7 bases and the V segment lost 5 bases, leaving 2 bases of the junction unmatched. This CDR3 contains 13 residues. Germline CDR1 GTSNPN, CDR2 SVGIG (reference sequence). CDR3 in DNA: TGTGCCTGGGGGACTAGCGGGGTTAACATTCAGTACTTC. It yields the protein CAWGTSGVNIQYF.

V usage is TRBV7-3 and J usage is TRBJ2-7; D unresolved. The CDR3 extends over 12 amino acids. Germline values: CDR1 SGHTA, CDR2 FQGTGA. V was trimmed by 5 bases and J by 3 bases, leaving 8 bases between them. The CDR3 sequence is CASSPDGYEQYF. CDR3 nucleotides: TGTGCCAGCAGCCCGGACGGCTACGAGCAGTACTTC.

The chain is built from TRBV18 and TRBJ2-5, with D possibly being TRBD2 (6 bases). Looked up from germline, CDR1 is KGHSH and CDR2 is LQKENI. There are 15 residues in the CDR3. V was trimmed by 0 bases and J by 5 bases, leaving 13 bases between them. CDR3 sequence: CASSPPSGVGETQYF. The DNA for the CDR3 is TGTGCCAGCTCACCACCTTCGGGGGTAGGGGAGACCCAGTACTTC.

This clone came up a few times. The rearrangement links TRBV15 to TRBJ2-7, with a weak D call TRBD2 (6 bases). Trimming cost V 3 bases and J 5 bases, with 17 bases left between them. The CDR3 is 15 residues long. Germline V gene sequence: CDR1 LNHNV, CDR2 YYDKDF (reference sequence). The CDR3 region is CATSRARLRGHEQYF. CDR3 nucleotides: TGTGCCACCAGCAGGGCCCGGTTGCGGGGTCACGAGCAGTACTTC.

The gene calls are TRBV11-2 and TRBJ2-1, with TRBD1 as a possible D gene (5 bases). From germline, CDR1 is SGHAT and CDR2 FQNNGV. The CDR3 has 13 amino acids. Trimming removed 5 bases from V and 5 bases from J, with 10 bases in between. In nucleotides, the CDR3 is TGTGCCAGCAGCGACCAGGGTGACAATGAGCAGTTCTTC. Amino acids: CASSDQGDNEQFF. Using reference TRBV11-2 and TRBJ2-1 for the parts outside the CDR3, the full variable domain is EAGVAQSPRYKIIEKRQSVAFWCNPISGHATLYWYQQILGQGPKLLIQFQNNGVVDDSQLPKDRFSAERLKGVDSTLKIQPAKLEDSAVYLCASSDQGDNEQFFGPGTRLTVL.

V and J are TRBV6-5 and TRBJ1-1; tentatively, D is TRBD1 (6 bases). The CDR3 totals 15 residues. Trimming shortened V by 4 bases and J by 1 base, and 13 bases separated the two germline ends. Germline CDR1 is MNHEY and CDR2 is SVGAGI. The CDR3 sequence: CASSSPGHRNTEAFF. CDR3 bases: TGTGCCAGCAGTTCTCCGGGACACCGGAACACTGAAGCTTTCTTT.